This is a list of T cell receptor beta chains from one sample in a study of Ad26.COV2.S vaccination and SARS-CoV-2 variants. Sequencing was performed with immunoSEQ multiplex PCR; in TCRdb, only in-frame clones are kept and a portion is missing. Of more than 300,000 clones listed, roughly 80% are singletons. The sample consisted of peripheral blood, taken in a trial of Ad26.COV2.S vaccine versus placebo. The receptors derive from a person between 18 and 59 years old who received the Ad26.COV2.S COVID-19 vaccine or a placebo. Each CDR3 is given with its conserved first and last residue. Fields, in order: clone size, V gene, J gene, D gene, CDR3 protein, CDR3 DNA. D genes are given only for firm matches. Expanded clones get a size class; other rows say once, few or many, or leave the size out.

once,TRBV25-1,TRBJ1-2,.,CASSEASGAANYGYTF,TGTGCCAGCAGTGAAGCCTCAGGGGCAGCTAACTATGGCTACACCTTC
.,TRBV2,TRBJ2-7,TRBD2,CASSRLAGLGEQYF,TGTGCCAGCAGTAGACTAGCGGGGTTAGGCGAGCAGTACTTC
few,TRBV2,TRBJ1-1,TRBD1,CASNGDRNTEAFF,TGTGCCAGCAATGGGGACAGGAACACTGAAGCTTTCTTT
.,TRBV11-2,TRBJ1-2,.,CASSPPGGPQVGYGYTF,TGTGCCAGCAGCCCGCCGGGGGGGCCGCAGGTGGGCTATGGCTACACCTTC
.,TRBV15,TRBJ2-7,.,CATSRDTYEQYF,TGTGCCACCAGCAGAGACACCTACGAGCAGTACTTC
.,TRBV1,TRBJ1-2,.,CTSSQGRTYGYTF,TGCACCAGCAGCCAGGGCAGAACCTATGGCTACACCTTC
.,TRBV5-4,TRBJ2-5,.,CASSLEARETQYF,TGTGCCAGCAGCTTGGAGGCAAGAGAGACCCAGTACTTC
.,TRBV4-2,TRBJ2-5,TRBD2,CASSQGLAGGTQETQYF,TGTGCCAGCAGCCAAGGACTAGCGGGGGGTACCCAAGAGACCCAGTACTTC
.,TRBV9,TRBJ2-7,TRBD1,CASSVETGGYEQYF,TGTGCCAGCAGCGTTGAGACAGGGGGCTACGAGCAGTACTTC
.,TRBV5-1,TRBJ2-3,.,CASSYSGDSTDTQYF,TGCGCCAGCAGCTACTCAGGGGACAGCACAGATACGCAGTATTTT
once,TRBV30,TRBJ1-5,.,CAWSLRRTRQPQHF,TGTGCCTGGAGTCTACGACGGACGAGGCAGCCCCAGCATTTT
.,TRBV12-3/TRBV12-4,TRBJ1-3,.,CASSYGGNTIYF,TGTGCCAGCAGTTACGGAGGGAACACCATATATTTT
few,TRBV6-5,TRBJ2-7,TRBD1,CASSRQGPASEQYF,TGTGCCAGCAGTCGACAGGGGCCCGCGTCCGAGCAGTACTTC
once,TRBV28,TRBJ2-5,.,CASSNNGETQYF,TGTGCCAGCAGCAATAACGGAGAGACCCAGTACTTC
.,TRBV6-5,TRBJ2-1,.,CASSPDSYNEQFF,TGTGCCAGCAGTCCGGACAGTTACAATGAGCAGTTCTTC
.,TRBV28,TRBJ2-6,.,CASSIHSGANVLTF,TGTGCCAGCAGTATCCACTCTGGGGCCAACGTCCTGACTTTC
.,TRBV23-1,TRBJ2-2,TRBD1,CASHLRDSLRDTGELFF,TGCGCCAGCCACCTCCGGGACAGCCTTCGGGACACCGGGGAGCTGTTTTTT
.,TRBV6-5,TRBJ2-5,.,CASSPRRKETQYF,TGTGCCAGCAGCCCCAGGCGGAAAGAGACCCAGTACTTC
.,TRBV7-9,TRBJ1-6,.,CASSLGSGGDNSPLHF,TGTGCCAGCAGCTTAGGCTCGGGGGGAGATAATTCACCCCTCCACTTT
.,TRBV15,TRBJ2-3,TRBD1,CATSRGSGQGARDTQYF,TGTGCCACCAGCAGAGGCTCCGGACAGGGGGCTAGAGATACGCAGTATTTT
once,TRBV9,TRBJ2-2,TRBD1,CASSGNPGQGWTGELFF,TGTGCCAGCAGCGGAAACCCGGGACAGGGTTGGACCGGGGAGCTGTTTTTT
once,TRBV7-9,TRBJ1-3,.,CASSSRGGAIGPGNTIYF,TGTGCCAGCAGCTCCCGGGGGGGGGCAATTGGGCCTGGAAACACCATATATTTT